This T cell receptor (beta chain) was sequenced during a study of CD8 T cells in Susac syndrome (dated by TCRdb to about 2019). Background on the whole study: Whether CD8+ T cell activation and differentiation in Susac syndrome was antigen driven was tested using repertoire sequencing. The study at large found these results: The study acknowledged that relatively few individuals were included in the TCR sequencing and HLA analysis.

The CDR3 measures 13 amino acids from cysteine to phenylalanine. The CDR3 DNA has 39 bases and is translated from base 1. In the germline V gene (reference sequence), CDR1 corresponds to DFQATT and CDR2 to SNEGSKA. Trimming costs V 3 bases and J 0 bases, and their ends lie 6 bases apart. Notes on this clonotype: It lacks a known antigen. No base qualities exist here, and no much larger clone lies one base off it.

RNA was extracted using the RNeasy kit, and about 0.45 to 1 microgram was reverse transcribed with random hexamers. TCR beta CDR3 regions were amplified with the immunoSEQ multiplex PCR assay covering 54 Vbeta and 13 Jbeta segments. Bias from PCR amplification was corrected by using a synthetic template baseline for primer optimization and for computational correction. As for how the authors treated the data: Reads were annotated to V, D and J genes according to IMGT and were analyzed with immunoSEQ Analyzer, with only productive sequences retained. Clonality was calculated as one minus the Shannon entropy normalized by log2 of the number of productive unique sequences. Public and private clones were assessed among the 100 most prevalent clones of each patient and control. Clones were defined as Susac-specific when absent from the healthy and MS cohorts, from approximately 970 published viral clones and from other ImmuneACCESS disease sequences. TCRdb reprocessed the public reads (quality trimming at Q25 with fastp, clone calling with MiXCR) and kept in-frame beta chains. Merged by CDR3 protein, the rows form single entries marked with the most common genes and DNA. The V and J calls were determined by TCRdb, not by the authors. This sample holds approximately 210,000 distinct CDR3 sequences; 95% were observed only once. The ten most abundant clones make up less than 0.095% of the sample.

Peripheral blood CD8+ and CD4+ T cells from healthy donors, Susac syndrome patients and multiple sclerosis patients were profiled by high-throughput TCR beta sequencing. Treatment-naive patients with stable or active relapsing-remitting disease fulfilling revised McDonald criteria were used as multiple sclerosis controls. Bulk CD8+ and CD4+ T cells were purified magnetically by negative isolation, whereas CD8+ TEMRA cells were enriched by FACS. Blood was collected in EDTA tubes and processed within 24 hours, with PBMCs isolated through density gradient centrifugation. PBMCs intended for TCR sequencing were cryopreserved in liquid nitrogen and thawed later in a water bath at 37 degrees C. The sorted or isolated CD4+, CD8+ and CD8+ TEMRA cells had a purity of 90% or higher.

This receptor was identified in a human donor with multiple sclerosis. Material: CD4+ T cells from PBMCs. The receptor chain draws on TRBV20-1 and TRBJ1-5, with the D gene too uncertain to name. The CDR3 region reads CSASKASNQPQHF. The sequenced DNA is TGCAGTGCTAGTAAGGCTAGCAATCAGCCCCAGCATTTT.